This TCR beta chain was captured by sequencing in a study of beta chain features in type 1 diabetes. General study results and limits: TCRB repertoires of naive, central memory and Treg cells appeared more similar among patients than among healthy donors. Moderate but significant shortening of TCRB CDR3s was recorded in all four CD4+ subsets from Type 1 diabetes patients.

Isolated RNA was reverse transcribed in full, so expressed TCRB transcripts were sequenced. Regulatory, naive and central memory T cell samples averaged approximately 3.5 million reads. The repertoire was sequenced with immunoSEQ multiplex PCR; TCRdb's copy has only in-frame clones and lacks some. Of about 390,000 clones listed, over 8.5% were seen once; the top ten hold 0.55% to 0.75%. Based on CD45RO/CCR7/CD25/CD127/CD95/CD27, CD4+ regulatory, stem cell-like memory, naive and central memory cells were sorted. This clone has a handful of counts. What it binds is unknown. The CDR3 totals 14 residues. The V end lost 3 bases, the J end lost 7 bases, and 16 bases lay between the germline ends. Germline V lookup: CDR1 KGHSH, CDR2 LQKENI.

This clonotype originated in a man aged 30 to 39 with type 1 diabetes. The gene calls are TRBV18 and TRBJ2-7; D call uncertain. The source material was central memory CD4+ T cells from blood. CDR3 nucleotide sequence: TGTGCCAGCTCACCGAGGTTCTCGGCGGAGGAGCAGTACTTC. Protein: CASSPRFSAEEQYF.